These 28 T cell receptor beta chains were sequenced from one sample in a study of beta chain features in type 1 diabetes. Antigen specificity for these receptors is unknown. Study-wide points: Shorter TCRB CDR3s, moderately but significantly so, were found in Type 1 diabetes patients in all four CD4+ subsets.

Reverse transcribing all isolated RNA meant expressed TCRB transcripts were sequenced. Generated by immunoSEQ multiplex PCR, the TCRdb table keeps only in-frame clones and is missing some. Among some 350,000 clones, about 10% were seen once, and the ten largest hold approximately 0.6%. Sequenced sample: central memory CD4+ T cells from blood. The receptors were gathered from a man aged 25 to 40 with type 1 diabetes.

A note on this clone: The sample holds other DNA sequences that translate to the same CDR3. The CDR3 loop is CASTGTGSYEQYF. The CDR3 nucleotides read TGTGCCAGCACAGGGACAGGCTCCTACGAGCAGTACTTC. This chain uses TRBV6-5 with TRBJ2-7; 8 bases agree with TRBD1. The V and J ends lost 7 bases and 0 bases, in that order; junction bases with no gene match: 2. The CDR3 runs 13 residues. The germline gives CDR1 MNHEY, CDR2 SVGAGI.

This clone has ten or more counts. This rearrangement joins TRBV27 to TRBJ2-7; D is possibly TRBD2 (6 bases). CDR1 and CDR2 (germline): MNHEY, SMNVEV (reference sequence). V was cut by 1 base and J by 7 bases, with 23 bases left in between. This CDR3 is built from 17 residues. The CDR3 coding sequence is TGTGCCAGCAGTTTATGGCGGGGCGGCTTGCTCGTGGAGGAGCAGTACTTC. It translates to CASSLWRGGLLVEEQYF.

Points on this clone: A far bigger clonotype differs at one base, so this is likely a read error. Other nucleotide sequences in the sample specify the same CDR3. The chain recombines TRBV7-9 with TRBJ2-7; D is unclear. Germline CDR1 is SEHNR and CDR2 is FQNEAQ (reference sequence). The V and J ends lost 2 bases and 3 bases respectively, with 2 bases between them. The CDR3 extends over 11 amino acids. The DNA of the CDR3 is TGTGCCAGCAGCTTAAGCTACGAGCAGTACTTC. It specifies CASSLSYEQYF.

This chain uses TRBV7-9 with TRBJ2-7, with unresolved D. Trimming stripped 4 bases from V and 0 bases from J, with 4 bases between. Germline V gene lookup returns CDR1 SEHNR and CDR2 FQNEAQ (reference sequence). The CDR3 is 12 residues long. CDR3 amino acids: CASSSSSYEQYF. As DNA, the CDR3 is TGTGCCAGCAGCTCCTCCTCCTACGAGCAGTACTTC. The variable domain in full, completed from reference TRBV7-9 and TRBJ2-7, reads DTGVSQNPRHKITKRGQNVTFRCDPISEHNRLYWYRQTLGQGPEFLTYFQNEAQLEKSRLLSDRFSAERPKGSFSTLEIQRTEQGDSAMYLCASSSSSYEQYFGPGTRLTVT.

This clone appeared a few times. The rearrangement links TRBV10-3 to TRBJ2-1; 8 nucleotides match TRBD2. The CDR3 spans 17 residues. CDR1 is ENHRY and CDR2 is SYGVKD in the germline V gene. V dropped 3 bases and J dropped 5; count of bases not matched to a gene: 12. The CDR3 spells CAISELIAGTYDNEQFF. In DNA form, the CDR3 reads TGTGCCATCAGTGAATTAATAGCGGGAACCTATGACAATGAGCAGTTCTTC.

This clone was found a few times. The chain recombines TRBV5-1 with TRBJ2-7; 10 positions match TRBD2. The germline CDR1 and CDR2 sequences are SGHRS and YFSETQ. V trimming: 4 bases; J trimming: 2 bases; junction bases outside the gene matches: 6. The CDR3 is 15 amino acids. DNA of the CDR3: TGCGCCAGCAGCCCCCGGACTAGCGGACCCTACGAGCAGTACTTC. Translated, it gives CASSPRTSGPYEQYF.

There are many counts of this clone. The rearrangement links TRBV9 to TRBJ1-4, with a weak D call TRBD1 (5 bases). This CDR3 comprises 14 residues. From germline, CDR1 is SGDLS and CDR2 YYNGEE. V shed 4 bases and J shed 8 bases, with 15 bases lying between them. The CDR3 sequence: CASSPREQGEKLFF. The CDR3 nucleotides are TGTGCCAGCAGCCCCCGGGAGCAGGGCGAAAAACTGTTTTTT.

The chain links TRBV5-1 to TRBJ1-4; D remains ambiguous. The CDR3 runs to 14 residues. Per the germline V gene, CDR1 is SGHRS and CDR2 is YFSETQ. The V gene lost 0 bases and the J gene lost 8 bases, with 11 bases spanning the gap. CDR3 in amino acids: CASSLGTLGEKLFF. CDR3 nucleotides: TGCGCCAGCAGCTTGGGGACCCTGGGGGAAAAACTGTTTTTT.

The chain joins TRBV4-2 to TRBJ1-2, with a tentative D call TRBD1 (5 bases). Trimming took 5 bases from V and 6 from J, leaving 16 bases between them. Germline V CDR1 and CDR2: LGHNA, YNFKEQ. This CDR3 is 14 amino acids long. The CDR3 protein is CASSSWGGLDGYTF. The CDR3 DNA sequence: TGTGCCAGCAGCTCATGGGGGGGACTAGATGGCTACACCTTC.

The J gene is TRBJ1-1, the V gene TRBV6-5; no reliable D call. From germline, CDR1 is MNHEY and CDR2 SVGAGI. Trimming cost V 6 bases and J 4 bases, with 9 bases left between them. This CDR3 region has 12 residues. CDR3 protein: CASSAGGTEAFF. The CDR3 region has the DNA TGTGCCAGCAGCGCGGGAGGCACTGAAGCTTTCTTT.

This clone was counted a few times. The junction differs from germline at one of its ends, possibly a read error. The chain carries TRBV6-6 and TRBJ1-2, with D perhaps matching TRBD1 (5 bases). This CDR3 spans 14 amino acids. Germline-derived CDR1 and CDR2 are MNHNY and SVGAGI (reference sequence). The CDR3: CAISEAQGNYGYTF. CDR3 sequence (DNA): TGTGCCATCAGTGAGGCCCAGGGCAACTATGGCTACACCTTC.

The chain joins TRBV29-1 to TRBJ2-2, with TRBD1 matching over 9 bases. The CDR3 has 17 amino acids. V gave up 0 bases and J gave up 4 bases; unmatched junction bases: 9. Germline CDR1 is SQVTM and CDR2 is ANQGSEA. The DNA of the CDR3 is TGCAGCGTTGAAGATCTGTACAGGGGGCAATGCACCGGGGAGCTGTTTTTT. Translation: CSVEDLYRGQCTGELFF.

This clone counts as medium-sized. The V gene is TRBV23-1, the J gene TRBJ2-5; D unclear. TRBV23-1 is noted as an ORF with a role that remains uncertain. CDR3 length equals 13 residues. With 1 base removed from V and 5 bases from J, the gap between germline ends came to 8 bases. The CDR3 loop is CASSQLLNETQYF. CDR3 nucleotides: TGCGCCAGCAGTCAATTACTTAACGAGACCCAGTACTTC.

In its sample, this clone was seen many times. This chain links TRBV7-9 with TRBJ1-1; D call uncertain. The germline gives CDR1 SEHNR, CDR2 FQNEAQ (reference sequence). This CDR3 contains 14 residues. The V end was cut by 1 base, the J end by 5 bases, with 11 bases between. In DNA form, the CDR3 reads TGTGCCAGCAGCTTAGTTTTAGGGTCTACTGAAGCTTTCTTT. Its translation: CASSLVLGSTEAFF.

Remarks on this clone: Since a much larger clone is just one base distant, this may be a read error. The conserved final phenylalanine or tryptophan is absent from the CDR3, which likely points to a read error. The chain uses TRBV6-1 and TRBJ1-2; D gene ambiguous. The germline gives CDR1 MNHNS, CDR2 SASEGT. The CDR3 runs 15 residues. The V end lost 1 base, the J end lost 8 bases, and 17 bases lay between the germline ends. In nucleotides, the CDR3 is TGTGCCAGCAGTGAAGTCATGCCAACCCTGGAGGGCTACACCCTC. Encoded protein: CASSEVMPTLEGYTL.

This clone was counted many times. The chain links TRBV30 to TRBJ2-7; D call uncertain. The CDR3 runs 12 residues. Germline CDR1 and CDR2: GTSNPN and SVGIG (reference sequence). Trimming shortened V by 1 base and J by 5 bases, and 9 bases separated the two germline ends. The CDR3 region is CAWSALVDEQYF. CDR3 coding DNA: TGTGCCTGGAGTGCATTAGTAGACGAGCAGTACTTC.

This clone occurred a few times. This chain uses TRBV14 with TRBJ1-2; D is uncertain. V was trimmed by 1 base and J by 8 bases, leaving 14 bases between them. Germline CDR1 SGHDN, CDR2 FVKESK. CDR3 size: 14 residues. CDR3 DNA: TGTGCCAGCAGCCAAGCATCTGGGATGGGGGGCTACACCTTC. Translation gives CASSQASGMGGYTF. Supplemented by reference TRBV14 and TRBJ1-2, the full variable domain reads EAGVTQFPSHSVIEKGQTVTLRCDPISGHDNLYWYRRVMGKEIKFLLHFVKESKQDESGMPNNRFLAERTGGTYSTLKVQPAELEDSGVYFCASSQASGMGGYTFGSGTRLTVV.

This rearrangement joins TRBV6-6 to TRBJ1-1; D not certain. The CDR3 runs 12 residues. V gave up 7 bases and J gave up 5 bases, with 11 bases separating them. Germline CDR1 and CDR2: MNHNY and SVGAGI (reference sequence). CDR3 sequence: CASTVLGTEAFF. The CDR3 nucleotides are TGTGCCAGCACCGTCCTTGGGACTGAAGCTTTCTTT.

About this clone itself: Germline is not matched at one junction end, which may reflect a read error. This chain links TRBV7-9 with TRBJ2-5; the D gene is possibly TRBD2 (5 bases). This CDR3 contains 11 residues. Germline CDR1 reads SEHNR; CDR2 reads FQNEAQ (reference sequence). The CDR3 coding sequence is TGTGCCAGTCGAAGTTCGGACTCGATAAACTTC. This sequence encodes CASRSSDSINF.

This clone was seen more than once but under ten times. This chain joins TRBV30 and TRBJ2-7, with 10 bases identical to TRBD2. In germline, CDR1 is GTSNPN, CDR2 SVGIG (reference sequence). Trimming removed 8 bases from V and 6 bases from J; junction bases left unmatched: 19. The CDR3 loop spans 16 amino acids. The CDR3 bases are TGTGCCGGAACCCATCGGAACCGGGGACTAGCGTTCGAGCAGTACTTC. Translated: CAGTHRNRGLAFEQYF.

This clone has a handful of counts. This chain connects TRBV7-2 to TRBJ2-2; 10 bases fit TRBD1. The CDR3 extends over 14 amino acids. V trimming: 6 bases; J trimming: 4 bases; junction bases outside the gene matches: 2. CDR1 SGHTA and CDR2 FQGNSA come from the germline V gene. The CDR3 region has the DNA TGTGCCAGCAGGAGGACAGGGGGCACCGGGGAGCTGTTTTTT. It translates to CASRRTGGTGELFF.

V gene TRBV29-1 combines with J gene TRBJ2-3; 7 bases map to TRBD1. The CDR3 has 14 residues. CDR1 is SQVTM and CDR2 is ANQGSEA in the germline V gene. J gave up 2 bases and V 7 bases, and 9 bases lay outside the gene matches. DNA of the CDR3: TGCAGCGGAACCGGACAGGTCAACACAGATACGCAGTATTTT. The encoded protein is CSGTGQVNTDTQYF.

The rearrangement links TRBV6-1 to TRBJ2-1; TRBD2 matches 8 bases. The CDR3 has 14 amino acids. Germline V lookup: CDR1 MNHNS, CDR2 SASEGT. The V and J ends lost 5 bases and 15 bases, in that order; junction bases with no gene match: 15. The CDR3 DNA reads TGTGCCAGCAGTCGGGACCCCGGGGGGGGTAATGGGTTCTTC. Translated: CASSRDPGGGNGFF.

V gene TRBV5-1 combines with J gene TRBJ2-6; D is undetermined. The CDR3 is 16 residues long. Trimming shortened V by 0 bases and J by 1 base, and 8 bases separated the two germline ends. Germline V gene data show CDR1 as SGHRS and CDR2 as YFSETQ. In nucleotides, the CDR3 is TGCGCCAGCAGCTTGGATGGAGAGTCTGGGGCCAACGTCCTGACTTTC. It encodes CASSLDGESGANVLTF.

V is TRBV27 and J is TRBJ2-2; tentative D call: TRBD1 (6 bases). V dropped 3 bases and J dropped 4 bases, with 9 bases sitting between them. Germline V gene sequence: CDR1 MNHEY, CDR2 SMNVEV (reference sequence). This CDR3 is 14 amino acids long. The CDR3 sequence: CASSLQGSTGELFF. The CDR3 DNA follows: TGTGCCAGCAGTTTGCAGGGGTCCACCGGGGAGCTGTTTTTT.

Many counts were recorded for this clone. The V and J genes are TRBV5-5 and TRBJ2-1; perhaps TRBD1 as D (6 bases). The V end lost 0 bases, the J end lost 2 bases, and 12 bases lay between the germline ends. Germline CDR1 is SGHKS and CDR2 is YYEKEE (reference sequence). The CDR3 consists of 16 residues. CDR3 in amino acids: CASSLAFGQTYNEQFF. The CDR3 coding sequence is TGTGCCAGCAGCTTGGCGTTTGGACAGACCTACAATGAGCAGTTCTTC.

The chain couples TRBV28 to TRBJ2-5, with D unclear. V dropped 4 bases and J dropped 2 bases, with 5 bases sitting between them. This CDR3 is built from 12 residues. Germline loops: CDR1 MDHEN, CDR2 SYDVKM. The CDR3 bases are TGTGCCAGCAGTTGGCGACAAGAGACCCAGTACTTC. Its translation: CASSWRQETQYF.

This clone has a handful of counts. The rearrangement links TRBV30 to TRBJ2-7; D not resolved. Germline V gene sequence: CDR1 GTSNPN, CDR2 SVGIG (reference sequence). CDR3 length equals 12 residues. V shed 0 bases and J shed 2 bases, with 5 bases lying between them. The CDR3 coding sequence is TGTGCCTGGAGTGTAGTCGCCTACGAGCAGTACTTC. The encoded protein is CAWSVVAYEQYF.